The clone carrying this TCR beta chain was seen more than once but under ten times. 13 Jbeta primers and 60 Vbeta primers were used for the PCR. Sequenced by immunoSEQ multiplex PCR; TCRdb stores in-frame clones only, minus some. Of nearly 65,000 clones in the sample, roughly 67% were seen once. This entry belongs to a study of cytomegalovirus exposure and HLA in healthy donors. This clonotype was sampled from a middle-aged man in good health and CMV-seronegative. Sequencing was performed on PBMCs.

DNA of the CDR3: TGTGCCAGCAGTGACTCAGGCGGGGGGGACACAGATACGCAGTATTTT. Translated, it gives CASSDSGGGDTDTQYF. This sequence joins TRBV6-4 and TRBJ2-3; 9 nucleotides line up with TRBD2. Germline CDR1 and CDR2: MRHNA and SNTAGT. V lost 0 bases and J lost 2; bases outside the gene matches: 3. The length of the CDR3 is 16 residues.